This TCR beta chain derives from a study of cytomegalovirus exposure and HLA in healthy donors. 60 Vbeta and 13 Jbeta primers were used in PCR. Data came from immunoSEQ multiplex PCR; TCRdb stores just in-frame clones and leaves some out. The sample includes 150,000 to 200,000 clones, approximately 80% of them seen just once. Trimming cost V 0 bases and J 8 bases, with 17 bases left between them. The CDR3 is made up of 16 amino acids. In germline, CDR1 is SGHRS, CDR2 YFSETQ. The clonotype comes from a middle-aged woman in good health and CMV-seropositive. Sequenced input: PBMCs. The chain joins TRBV5-1 to TRBJ1-4; weak D call: TRBD1 (5 bases). CDR3 nucleotide sequence: TGCGCCAGCAGCTTGGATTTAGGGGCTGGGGGGGAAAAACTGTTTTTT. Protein sequence: CASSLDLGAGGEKLFF.